The entry below describes one T cell receptor (beta chain). What it recognizes is unknown. Then a second PCR, running roughly 7 to 11 cycles, was carried out with a sample-barcoded 5' primer and a J-beta primer mix. TCRdb independently ran MiXCR on the 5' RACE reads; one entry per CDR3 protein. The sample yields about 800,000 distinct CDR3 sequences, 55% to 75% seen once. The data derive from a study of blood T cells in healthy people across ages. The V gene lost 8 bases and the J gene lost 4 bases, with 2 bases spanning the gap. Germline CDR1 is GTSNPN and CDR2 is SVGIG (reference sequence). The CDR3 is made up of 8 amino acids. Overall study findings and caveats: Researchers deemed the diversity estimates from one million T cells underestimates. Getting older went along with TCR beta diversity per million T cells dropping roughly linearly.

This sequence joins TRBV30 and TRBJ1-2; no firm D call. Sequenced input: blood. The sequence was collected from a man younger than 45 in good health. The DNA of the CDR3 is TGTGCCGGCTATGGCTACACCTTC. This encodes CAGYGYTF.